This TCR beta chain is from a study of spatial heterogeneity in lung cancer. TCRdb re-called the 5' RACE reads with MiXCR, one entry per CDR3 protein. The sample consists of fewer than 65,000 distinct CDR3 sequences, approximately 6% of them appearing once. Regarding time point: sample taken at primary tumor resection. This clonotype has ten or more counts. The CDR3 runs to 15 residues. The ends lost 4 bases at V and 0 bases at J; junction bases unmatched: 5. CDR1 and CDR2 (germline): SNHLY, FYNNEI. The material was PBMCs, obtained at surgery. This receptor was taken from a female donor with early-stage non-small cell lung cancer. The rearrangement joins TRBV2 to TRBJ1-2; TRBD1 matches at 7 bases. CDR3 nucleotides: TGTGCCAGCAGTGGCCCGGACAGGCCTAACTATGGCTACACCTTC. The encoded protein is CASSGPDRPNYGYTF.